This T cell receptor beta chain was recorded in a study of vaccination and CD4 T cells after COVID-19. About the study: Samples taken post-COVID came a median roughly 97 days after diagnosis, ranging from 35 to 161.

Trimming left V 2 bases short and J 2 bases short, with 3 bases between. The CDR3 consists of 12 residues. Germline CDR1 is MDHEN and CDR2 is SYDVKM. Comment on this clonotype: The antigen remains undetermined.

Overall study findings and caveats: The median SARS-CoV-2-reactive clonotype number increased from about 20 to 38, without statistical significance.

Treatment reported: roughly 10-day PBMC culture with coronavirus spike peptide pools or control peptides (ViraFEST assay). With fresh IL-2 medium, half the medium was replaced on days 3 and 7. The study sequenced cultured CD4+ T cell DNA using the Oncomine TCR Beta short-read assay. Scientists extracted genomic DNA from CD4+ T cells grown in culture. TCRdb re-derived calls from the PCR reads in MiXCR, one entry per CDR3 protein. The table includes about 19,000 distinct CDR3 sequences, roughly 48% detected once. This chain connects TRBV28 to TRBJ1-2; the D is unclear. Sequenced here: CD4+ T cells from blood, cultured in vitro, sampled before SARS-CoV-2 vaccination. This clonotype was sampled from a human donor who had recovered from COVID-19. For the CDR3, the DNA is TGTGCCAGCAGTTTACAAAACTATGGCTACACCTTC. This sequence encodes CASSLQNYGYTF.